The 9 T cell receptor beta chains below were found in one sample sequenced in a study of T cell responses to AZD1222 COVID-19 vaccine. Data came from immunoSEQ multiplex PCR; TCRdb stores just in-frame clones and leaves some out. The sample lists just under 75,000 clones; over 60% were seen once. The material was peripheral blood, obtained 28 days after the second AZD1222 dose. These receptor sequences come from an adult who received the AZD1222 COVID-19 vaccine.

This clone was found once. The gene calls are TRBV6-5 and TRBJ2-3; 10 bases fit TRBD2. This CDR3 comprises 15 residues. The trim removed 4 bases at V and 4 bases at J, leaving 5 bases unmatched. CDR1 MNHEY and CDR2 SVGAGI come from the germline V gene. Here the CDR3 reads CASSSDLAGADTQYF. CDR3 sequence (DNA): TGTGCCAGCAGTTCCGATCTAGCGGGAGCAGATACGCAGTATTTT.

There are a few counts of this clone. The chain joins TRBV10-3 to TRBJ2-1, with 7 positions matching TRBD1. Germline-derived CDR1 and CDR2 are ENHRY and SYGVKD. Trimming at V came to 6 bases and at J to 5 bases, leaving 7 bases not matched to a gene. This CDR3 spans 14 amino acids. The CDR3 DNA follows: TGTGCCATCAGAACAGGGGAAGGGAACAATGAGCAGTTCTTC. Protein: CAIRTGEGNNEQFF.

This clone was seen a few times. The rearrangement joins TRBV28 to TRBJ1-1; D unresolved. This CDR3 has 13 residues. With 7 bases removed from V and 4 bases from J, the gap between germline ends came to 13 bases. The germline V gene encodes CDR1 MDHEN and CDR2 SYDVKM. The CDR3 spells CASTQPGVTEAFF. As DNA, the CDR3 is TGTGCCAGCACCCAGCCTGGGGTCACTGAAGCTTTCTTT.

The gene calls are TRBV6-5 and TRBJ2-7; D remains unclear. From germline, CDR1 is MNHEY and CDR2 SVGAGI. V lost 0 bases and J lost 6, with 9 bases in between. The CDR3 is made up of 13 amino acids. DNA of the CDR3: TGTGCCAGCAGTTACTCCGGTTTGGGCGAGCAGTACTTC. This gives the protein CASSYSGLGEQYF.

This clone was seen a few times. The rearrangement joins TRBV15 to TRBJ1-5, with D hard to call. The germline V gene has CDR1 LNHNV and CDR2 YYDKDF (reference sequence). The ends were cut back, 0 bases at V and 3 bases at J, with 9 bases in the middle. This CDR3 is 15 amino acids long. This CDR3 is CATSRDLGANQPQHF. The DNA for the CDR3 is TGTGCCACCAGCAGAGATCTTGGTGCCAATCAGCCCCAGCATTTT.

The J gene is TRBJ2-1, the V gene TRBV11-3; D is possibly TRBD1 or TRBD2 (7 bases each). V lost 1 base and J 4 bases, leaving 11 bases between the germline ends. The CDR3 contains 15 residues. Germline lookup yields CDR1 SGHNT and CDR2 YENEEA. CDR3 loop: CASSLGQGGYNEQFF. CDR3 nucleotides: TGTGCCAGCAGCTTAGGACAGGGAGGGTACAATGAGCAGTTCTTC. Complete variable domain (other parts from reference TRBV11-3 and TRBJ2-1): EAGVVQSPRYKIIEKKQPVAFWCNPISGHNTLYWYLQNLGQGPELLIRYENEEAVDDSQLPKDRFSAERLKGVDSTLKIQPAELGDSAVYLCASSLGQGGYNEQFFGPGTRLTVL.

This chain links TRBV7-9 with TRBJ1-1; TRBD1 matches at 9 bases. Germline V CDR1 and CDR2: SEHNR, FQNEAQ (reference sequence). The V gene end was trimmed by 4 bases and the J gene end by 0 bases; junction bases not matched to a gene: 6. This CDR3 region has 16 residues. CDR3 residues: CASSSLQGAVNTEAFF. The CDR3, as DNA: TGTGCCAGCAGCTCCTTACAGGGGGCCGTGAACACTGAAGCTTTCTTT.

J is TRBJ1-1 and V is TRBV2, with 7 bases matching TRBD1. V lost 2 bases, J lost 0 bases, and 3 bases stayed unmatched. Germline CDR1 reads SNHLY; CDR2 reads FYNNEI. CDR3 size: 15 residues. The CDR3 spells CASSEITGVNTEAFF. DNA of the CDR3: TGTGCCAGCAGTGAAATCACAGGGGTGAACACTGAAGCTTTCTTT.

The rearrangement uses TRBV5-7 and TRBJ2-7, with D perhaps TRBD1 (6 bases). TRBV5-7 is an ORF; its function is uncertain. V dropped 3 bases and J dropped 2 bases, with 15 bases sitting between them. The CDR3 is 15 residues long. The CDR3 loop reads CASSSIGDTTYEQYF. The CDR3 DNA reads TGTGCCAGCAGCTCGATAGGGGACACTACCTACGAGCAGTACTTC.